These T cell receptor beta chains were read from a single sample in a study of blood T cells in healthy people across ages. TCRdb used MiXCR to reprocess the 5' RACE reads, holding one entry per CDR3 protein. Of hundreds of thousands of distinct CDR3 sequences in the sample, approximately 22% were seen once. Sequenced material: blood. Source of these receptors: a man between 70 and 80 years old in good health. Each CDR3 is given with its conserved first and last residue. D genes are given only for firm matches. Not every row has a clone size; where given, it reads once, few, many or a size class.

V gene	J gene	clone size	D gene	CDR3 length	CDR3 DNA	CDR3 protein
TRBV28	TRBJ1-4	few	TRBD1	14	TGTGCCAGCAGTTTGGGGACAGGGTTCGAAAAACTGTTTTTT	CASSLGTGFEKLFF
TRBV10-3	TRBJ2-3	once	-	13	TGTGCCATCAGTGAGAGGACCACAGATACGCAGTATTTT	CAISERTTDTQYF
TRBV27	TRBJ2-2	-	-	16	TGTGCCAGCAGTTTTGATTGGGCGGCTAACACCGGGGAGCTGTTTTTT	CASSFDWAANTGELFF
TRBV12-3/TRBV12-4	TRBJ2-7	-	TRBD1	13	TGTGCCAGCAGAACGACAGGGGGCTACGAGCAGTACTTC	CASRTTGGYEQYF
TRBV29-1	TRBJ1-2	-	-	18	TGCAGCGTTGTAAGGCAGGCCCCTTTCCGAGAACAAAACTATGGCTACACCTTC	CSVVRQAPFREQNYGYTF
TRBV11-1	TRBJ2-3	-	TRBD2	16	TGTGCCAGCAGCTCACTAGCGGCACGGGTGGCAGATACGCAGTATTTT	CASSSLAARVADTQYF
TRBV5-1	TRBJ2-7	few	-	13	TGCGCCAGCGGATTAGGGCAGTCGGACGAGCAGTACTTC	CASGLGQSDEQYF
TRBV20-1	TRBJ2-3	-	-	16	TGCAGTGCTAGAAGGTCGTCAGGGCTAAGCACAGATACGCAGTATTTT	CSARRSSGLSTDTQYF
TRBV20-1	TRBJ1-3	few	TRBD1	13	TGCAGTGCCGAAGACAGGGGTCGCAACACCATATATTTT	CSAEDRGRNTIYF
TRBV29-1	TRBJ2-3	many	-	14	TGCAGCGCCGACCGGGACACCTTGGAAGATACGCAGTATTTT	CSADRDTLEDTQYF
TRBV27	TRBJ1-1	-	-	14	TGTGCCAGCAGGCGGGACTTCATGAACACTGAAGCTTTCTTT	CASRRDFMNTEAFF
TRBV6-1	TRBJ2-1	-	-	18	TGTGCCAGCAGTGAAGCGCGAGAGAGAGTAGGGATATTCCATGAGCAGTTCTTC	CASSEARERVGIFHEQFF
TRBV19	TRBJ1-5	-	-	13	TGTGCCAGTAGTATGAGGGTGAATCAGCCCCAGCATTTT	CASSMRVNQPQHF
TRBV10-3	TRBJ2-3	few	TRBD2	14	TGTGCCATCAATGCCGGGACTAACTCACACACGCAGTATTTT	CAINAGTNSHTQYF
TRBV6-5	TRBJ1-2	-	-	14	TGTGCCAGCAGGACGGGAGGCCAAGTCTATGGCTACACCTTC	CASRTGGQVYGYTF
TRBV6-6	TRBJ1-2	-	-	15	TGTGCCAGCAGTTACGGGGATTCAGCTAACTATGGCTACACCTTC	CASSYGDSANYGYTF
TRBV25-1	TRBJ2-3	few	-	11	TGTGCCAGCAGTGCGCAAGGGAGGCAGTATTTT	CASSAQGRQYF
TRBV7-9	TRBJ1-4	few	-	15	TGTGCCAGCAGCCGAACCGGGACCGGGAATGAAAAACTGTTTTTT	CASSRTGTGNEKLFF
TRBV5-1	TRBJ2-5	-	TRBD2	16	TGCGCCAGCAGCCCCGCCGGGACTAGCCCCTCAAAGACCCAGTACTTC	CASSPAGTSPSKTQYF
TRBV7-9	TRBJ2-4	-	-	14	TGTGCCAGCAGCTGGAGGGGAACCAAAAACATTCAGTACTTC	CASSWRGTKNIQYF
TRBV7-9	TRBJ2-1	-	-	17	TGTGCCAGCAGCTTAGGTTGGGGACTGGACTCCTACAATGAGCAGTTCTTC	CASSLGWGLDSYNEQFF
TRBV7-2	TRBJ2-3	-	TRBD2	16	TGTGCCAGCAGCCCGAAGGGACTAGCGGGGACAGATACGCAGTATTTT	CASSPKGLAGTDTQYF
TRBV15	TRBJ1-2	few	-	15	TGTGCCACCAGCAGAGATGACACTACGACCCCAAGCTGTACCTTC	CATSRDDTTTPSCTF
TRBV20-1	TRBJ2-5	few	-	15	TGCAGTGCTACGATGAGAGGGACCTCCCCGTGGGCCCAGTACTTC	CSATMRGTSPWAQYF
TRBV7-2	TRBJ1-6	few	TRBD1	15	TGTGCCAGCAGCGCCGGGACAGGGGGAGGTTCACCCCTCCACTTT	CASSAGTGGGSPLHF
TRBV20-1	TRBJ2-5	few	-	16	TGCAGTGCTAGAGATCTGGCGGAAAACCTCCAGAAGACCCAGTACTTC	CSARDLAENLQKTQYF
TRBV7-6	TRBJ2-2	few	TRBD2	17	TGTGCCAGCAGCTTAGCGTCGGTAGCGGGATTTACCGGGGAGCTGTTTTTT	CASSLASVAGFTGELFF
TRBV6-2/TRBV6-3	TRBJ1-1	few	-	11	TGTGCCAGCAGTTACCCCACTGAAGCTTTCTTT	CASSYPTEAFF
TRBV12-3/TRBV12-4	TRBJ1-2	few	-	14	TGTGCCAGCAGTCCTGTTAATGGGAGAGGGGGCTACACCTTC	CASSPVNGRGGYTF
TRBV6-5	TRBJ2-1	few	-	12	TGTGCCAGCAGTTATCCGAGGGGGGAGCAGTTCTTC	CASSYPRGEQFF
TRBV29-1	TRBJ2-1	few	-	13	TGCAGCGTTAGGGGGGGCCTGGTAAATGAGCAGTTCTTC	CSVRGGLVNEQFF
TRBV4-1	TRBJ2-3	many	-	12	TGCGCCAGCAGGTGTTTCACCGTTGCGCAGTATTTT	CASRCFTVAQYF
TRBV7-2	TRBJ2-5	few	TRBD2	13	TGTGCCAGCAGCCTCAGCGGGAAAGAGACCCGGTACTTC	CASSLSGKETRYF
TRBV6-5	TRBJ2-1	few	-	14	TGTGCCAGCAGTTACCTGGACCCGAACAATGAGCAGTTCTTC	CASSYLDPNNEQFF
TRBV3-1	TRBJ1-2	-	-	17	TGTGCCAGCAGCCAAGTAACCGGGGCTGGGGGTCACTATGGCTACACCTTC	CASSQVTGAGGHYGYTF
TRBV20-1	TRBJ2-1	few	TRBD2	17	TGCAGTGCCTCCCCGGGGCTAGCGGGGGGGCCGAGTAATGAGCAGTTCTTC	CSASPGLAGGPSNEQFF
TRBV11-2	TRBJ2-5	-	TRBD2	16	TGTGCCAGCAGCCCCGGACTAGCGGGAGTCACAGAGACCCAGTACTTC	CASSPGLAGVTETQYF
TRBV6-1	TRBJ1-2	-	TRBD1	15	TGTGCCAGCAGTGTCGACAGGGGGCTCGGCTATGGCTACACCTTC	CASSVDRGLGYGYTF